The T cell receptor beta chain described here comes from a study of T cell repertoires in cytomegalovirus infection (dated by TCRdb to between 2019 and 2020). Looking at the study overall: The HLA type of each donor mattered for the analysis, because public TCR beta signatures pointed to carriage of CMV infection along with the matching HLA type. Paper-wide results and their limitations: The ex vivo response was dominated by HLA-C-restricted CMV-specific TCR beta clonotypes, which also provided the single most frequent clonotype in two of eight donors. In both this cohort and an independent roughly 400-donor cohort, the cumulative frequency of public TCR beta family members distinguished carriers of CMV infection plus the relevant HLA type.

Of note for this clonotype: Its antigen target is currently unknown. No base qualities exist here, and no much larger clone lies one base off it.

The instrument given in TCRdb is Illumina HiSeq 1500. The raw public reads went through TCRdb reprocessing: fastp at Q25, MiXCR clone calling, in-frame beta chains kept. Merged by CDR3 protein, the rows form single entries marked with the most common genes and DNA. The sample includes nearly 550,000 distinct CDR3 sequences, with approximately 16% observed a single time. Of the sample, roughly a quarter falls within the top ten clones. The source material was CD8+ T cells from PBMCs. The sequence was obtained from a human donor in good health (CMV status not recorded). Some clones in this sample may be carry-over from other donors' samples.

CDR3 reads: CAWSVTGYEQYF. The bases read TGTGCCTGGAGTGTAACAGGTTACGAGCAGTACTTC. Rearrangement joined TRBV30 to TRBJ2-7; the D gene is possibly TRBD1, with 5 bases matching. CDR1 and CDR2 were assigned from the germline V gene (reference sequence) as GTSNPN and SVGIG. Including the terminal cysteine and phenylalanine, the CDR3 comprises 12 residues. Only the CDR3 DNA is retained, 36 bases long and in frame from the first base. V is cut by 0 bases and J by 4 bases, and the space between the germline ends is 7 bases.